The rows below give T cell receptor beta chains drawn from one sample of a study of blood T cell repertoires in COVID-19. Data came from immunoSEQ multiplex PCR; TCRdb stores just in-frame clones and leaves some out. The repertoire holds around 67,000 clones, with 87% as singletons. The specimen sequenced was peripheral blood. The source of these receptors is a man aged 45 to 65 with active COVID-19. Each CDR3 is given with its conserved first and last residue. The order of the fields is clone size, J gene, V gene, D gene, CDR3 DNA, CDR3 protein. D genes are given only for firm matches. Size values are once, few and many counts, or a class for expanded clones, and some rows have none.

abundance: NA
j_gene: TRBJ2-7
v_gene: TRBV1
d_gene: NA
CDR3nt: TGCACCAGCAGCAAATCAGGGGACGAGCAGTACTTC
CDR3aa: CTSSKSGDEQYF

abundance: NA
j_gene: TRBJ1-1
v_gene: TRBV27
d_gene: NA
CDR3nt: TGTGCCAGCAGTTCACGACTTGAAGCTTTCTTT
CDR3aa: CASSSRLEAFF

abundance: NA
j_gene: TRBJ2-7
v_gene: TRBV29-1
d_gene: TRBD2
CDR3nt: TGCAGCGTCCTCACGAGAGGACTAGCGAACTACGAGCAGTACTTC
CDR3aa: CSVLTRGLANYEQYF

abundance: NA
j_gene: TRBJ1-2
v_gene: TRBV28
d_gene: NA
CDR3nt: TGTGCCAGCAGCCAGGGAGGGGGAGTTTGGGGCTACACCTTC
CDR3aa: CASSQGGGVWGYTF

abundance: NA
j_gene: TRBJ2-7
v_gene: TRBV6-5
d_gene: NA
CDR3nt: TGTGCCAGCTTCCTCTCAGGGGCCTACGAGCAGTACTTC
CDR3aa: CASFLSGAYEQYF

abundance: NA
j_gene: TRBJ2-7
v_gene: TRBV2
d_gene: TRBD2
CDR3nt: TGTGCCAGCAGAGGAGGCAGCGGGAGGGAGCGGGGCCACGAGCAGTACTTC
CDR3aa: CASRGGSGRERGHEQYF

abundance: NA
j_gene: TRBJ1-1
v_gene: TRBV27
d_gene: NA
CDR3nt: TGTGCCAGCAGTTTCGGGGGGGCCATGAACACTGAAGCTTTCTTT
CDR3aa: CASSFGGAMNTEAFF

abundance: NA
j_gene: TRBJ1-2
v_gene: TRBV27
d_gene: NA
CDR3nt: TGTGCCAGCAGTACGGACAGTCTCTATGGCTACACCTTC
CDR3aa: CASSTDSLYGYTF

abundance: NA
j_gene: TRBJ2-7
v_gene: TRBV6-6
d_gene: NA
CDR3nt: TGTGCCAGCAGGGCGGACAGCCCCTACGAGCAGTACTTC
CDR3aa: CASRADSPYEQYF

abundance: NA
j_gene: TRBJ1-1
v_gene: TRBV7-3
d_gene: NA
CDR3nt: TGTGCCAGCAGCCTCACCCACAGGGTCGCTGAAGCTTTCTTT
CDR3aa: CASSLTHRVAEAFF

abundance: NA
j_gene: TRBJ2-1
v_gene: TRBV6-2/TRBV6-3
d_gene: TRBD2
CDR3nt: TGTGCCAGCAGTTACTCGGTGGCTAGCGGGGACAATGAGCAGTTCTTC
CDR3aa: CASSYSVASGDNEQFF

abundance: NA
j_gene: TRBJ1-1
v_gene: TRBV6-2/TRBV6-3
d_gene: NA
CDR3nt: TGTGCCAGCAGCTCAGATTACAAGACTGAAGCTTTCTTT
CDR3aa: CASSSDYKTEAFF

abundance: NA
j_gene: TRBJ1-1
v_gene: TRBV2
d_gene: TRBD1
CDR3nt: TGTGCCAGCAGTGGAGGAGGGGGCCGGAACACTGAAGCTTTCTTT
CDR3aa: CASSGGGGRNTEAFF

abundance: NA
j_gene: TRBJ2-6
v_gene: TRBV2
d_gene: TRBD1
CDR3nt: TGTGCCAGCAGGGGACCGACGGGACAGGGGAAGGCAGCCGGGGCCAACGTCCTGACTTTC
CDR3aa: CASRGPTGQGKAAGANVLTF

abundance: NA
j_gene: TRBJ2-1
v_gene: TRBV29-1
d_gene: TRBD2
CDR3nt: TGCAGCGTTGAAAGGCGACTAGCGGGGCCTGAGCAGTTCTTC
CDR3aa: CSVERRLAGPEQFF

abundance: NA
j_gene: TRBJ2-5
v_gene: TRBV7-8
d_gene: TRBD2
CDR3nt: TGTGCCAGCAGCCCCTTCAGGGTATTAACTAGCGGGATGGGTAAGACCCAGTACTTC
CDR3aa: CASSPFRVLTSGMGKTQYF

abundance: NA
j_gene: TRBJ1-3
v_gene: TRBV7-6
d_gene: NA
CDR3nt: TGTGCCAGCAGCTTAGCGCGACCTGGAGGCGGAAACACCATATATTTT
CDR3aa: CASSLARPGGGNTIYF

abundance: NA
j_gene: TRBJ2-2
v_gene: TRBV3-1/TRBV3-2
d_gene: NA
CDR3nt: TGTGCCAGCACCCCAACCGGTTGGGAGCTGTTTTTT
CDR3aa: CASTPTGWELFF

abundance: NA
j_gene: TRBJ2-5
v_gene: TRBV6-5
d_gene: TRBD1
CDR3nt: TGTGCCAGCAGTCGGACAGGGCGTAGCCAAGAGACCCAGTACTTC
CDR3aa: CASSRTGRSQETQYF

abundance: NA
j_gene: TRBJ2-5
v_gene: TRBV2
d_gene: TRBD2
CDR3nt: TGTGCCAGCAGTGAAGAGGCCGGGGGCGGACTAGCGCAGTACTTC
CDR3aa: CASSEEAGGGLAQYF

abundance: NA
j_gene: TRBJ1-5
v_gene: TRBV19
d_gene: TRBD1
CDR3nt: TGTGCCAGTACCAACCGGGACAGCGGTCAGCCCCAGCATTTT
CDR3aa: CASTNRDSGQPQHF

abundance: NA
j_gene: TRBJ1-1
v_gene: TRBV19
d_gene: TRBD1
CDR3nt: TGTGCCAGTAGCAGAACCGGGACAGCTCTTAGGACTGAAGCTTTCTTT
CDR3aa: CASSRTGTALRTEAFF

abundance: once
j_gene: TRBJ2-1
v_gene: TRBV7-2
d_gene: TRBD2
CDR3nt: TGTGCCAGCAGCTTAGGGACTAGCGTTGGTGAGCAGTTCTTC
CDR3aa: CASSLGTSVGEQFF

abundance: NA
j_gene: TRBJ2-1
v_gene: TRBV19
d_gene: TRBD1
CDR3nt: TGTGCCAGTAGTACCTTGGACAGGTCAGGAGACAATGAGCAGTTCTTC
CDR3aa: CASSTLDRSGDNEQFF

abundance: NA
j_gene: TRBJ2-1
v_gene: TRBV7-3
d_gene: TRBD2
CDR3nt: TGTGCCAGCAGCGAAACGGGGGGTTCCAATGAGCAGTTCTTC
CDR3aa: CASSETGGSNEQFF

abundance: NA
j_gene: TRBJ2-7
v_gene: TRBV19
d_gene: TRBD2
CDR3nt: TGTGCCAGTAGTACCTCTCCTAGCGGGGTCTACGAGCAGTACTTC
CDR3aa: CASSTSPSGVYEQYF

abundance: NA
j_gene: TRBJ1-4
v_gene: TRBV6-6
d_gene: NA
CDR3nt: TGTGCCAGCAGTTACTCCGCGGGGGTTAGTGAAAAACTGTTTTTT
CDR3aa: CASSYSAGVSEKLFF

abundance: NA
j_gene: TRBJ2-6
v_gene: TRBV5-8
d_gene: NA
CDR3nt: TGTGCCAGCAGCTTGGAATCGGGTACTGGGGCCAACGTCCTGACTTTC
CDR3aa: CASSLESGTGANVLTF

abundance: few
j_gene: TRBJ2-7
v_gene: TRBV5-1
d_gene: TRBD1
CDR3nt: TGCGCCAGCAGCCCCGGGACAGGGGGTTACGAGCAGTACTTC
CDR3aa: CASSPGTGGYEQYF

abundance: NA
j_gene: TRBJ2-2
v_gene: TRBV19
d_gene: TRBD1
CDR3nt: TGTGCCAGTAGTATAGGTACGACAGGGGAGTATCCGAACACCGGGGAGCTGTTTTTT
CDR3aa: CASSIGTTGEYPNTGELFF

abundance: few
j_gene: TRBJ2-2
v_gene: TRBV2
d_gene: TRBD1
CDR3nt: TGTGCCAGCGAGGAGACAGGGTCGGCTAAGCTGTTTTTT
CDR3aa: CASEETGSAKLFF

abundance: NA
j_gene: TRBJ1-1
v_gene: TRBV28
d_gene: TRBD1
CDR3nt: TGTGCCAGCAGCACGACAGGGGTAACTGAAGCTTTCTTT
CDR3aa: CASSTTGVTEAFF

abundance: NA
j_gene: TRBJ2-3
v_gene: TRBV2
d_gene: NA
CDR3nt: TGTGCCAGCAACAGGGACCTTAGCACAGATACGCAGTATTTT
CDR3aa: CASNRDLSTDTQYF

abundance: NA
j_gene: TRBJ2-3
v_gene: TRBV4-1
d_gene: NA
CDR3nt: TGCGCCAGCAGCCAAGAGGCCAGGGCCACACAAGTCACAGATACGCAGTATTTT
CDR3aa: CASSQEARATQVTDTQYF

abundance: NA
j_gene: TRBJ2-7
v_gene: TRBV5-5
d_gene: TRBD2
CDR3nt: TGTGCCAGCAGCTTGGGCCCCCCGGGCAGTAGCGGGAGCTACGAGCAGTACTTC
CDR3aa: CASSLGPPGSSGSYEQYF

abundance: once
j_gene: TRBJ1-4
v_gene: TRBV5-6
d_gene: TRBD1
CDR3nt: TGTGCCAGCAGCTTGGCAGGGGGCGCAACTAATGAAAAACTGTTTTTT
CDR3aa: CASSLAGGATNEKLFF

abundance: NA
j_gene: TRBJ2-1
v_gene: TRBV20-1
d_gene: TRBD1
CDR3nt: TGCAGTGCTAGAGTCCGGGACAGGGTATTCTTC
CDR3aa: CSARVRDRVFF

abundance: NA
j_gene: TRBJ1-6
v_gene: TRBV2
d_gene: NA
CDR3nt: TGTGCCACCCAAGTAGGAGGCTATAATTCACCCCTCCACTTT
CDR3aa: CATQVGGYNSPLHF

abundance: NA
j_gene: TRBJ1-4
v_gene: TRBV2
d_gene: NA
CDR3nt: TGTGCCAGCAGTGTTGATAGAACTAATGAAAAACTGTTTTTT
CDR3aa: CASSVDRTNEKLFF

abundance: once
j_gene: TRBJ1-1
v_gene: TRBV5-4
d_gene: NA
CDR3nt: TGTGCCAGCAGCTTGGGGGGGCGCATCACTGAAGCTTTCTTT
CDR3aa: CASSLGGRITEAFF

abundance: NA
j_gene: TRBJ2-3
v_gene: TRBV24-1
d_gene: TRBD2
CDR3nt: TGTGCCACCAGTGATTCCCGACTAGCGGGGATCACAGATACGCAGTATTTT
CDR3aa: CATSDSRLAGITDTQYF

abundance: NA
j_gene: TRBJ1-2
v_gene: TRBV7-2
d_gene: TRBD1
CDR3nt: TGTGCCAGCAGCTTCCCCGACAGGGTTCGTGGCTACACCTTC
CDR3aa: CASSFPDRVRGYTF

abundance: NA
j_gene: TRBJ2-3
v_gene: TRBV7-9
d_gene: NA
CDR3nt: TGTGCCAGCAGCTTAGATAGACTACCGCCGACAGATACGCAGTATTTT
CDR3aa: CASSLDRLPPTDTQYF

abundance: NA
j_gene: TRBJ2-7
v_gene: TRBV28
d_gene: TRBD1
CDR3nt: TGTGCCAGCAGTTTCCTACCGCCGGGACAGGGTGCTTACGAGCAGTACTTC
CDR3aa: CASSFLPPGQGAYEQYF

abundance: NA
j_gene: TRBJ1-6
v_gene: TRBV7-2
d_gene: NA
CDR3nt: TGTGCCAGCAGCTTAGAGCTGAGCTCCTATAATTCACCCCTCCACTTT
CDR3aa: CASSLELSSYNSPLHF

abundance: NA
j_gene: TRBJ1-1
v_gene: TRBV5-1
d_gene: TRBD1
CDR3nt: TGCGCCAGCAGCTTGGCCGCTGGGACAGGCATGAACACTGAAGCTTTCTTT
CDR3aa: CASSLAAGTGMNTEAFF

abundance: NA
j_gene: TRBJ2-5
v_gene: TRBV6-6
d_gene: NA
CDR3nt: TGTGCCAGCCAAGACTCCGGAGGGGAGACCCAGTACTTC
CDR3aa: CASQDSGGETQYF

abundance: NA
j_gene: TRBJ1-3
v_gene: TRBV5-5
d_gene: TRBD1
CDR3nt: TGTGCCAGCAGTCCCAACAGGACAGGGCTGTCCTCTGGAAACACCATATATTTT
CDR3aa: CASSPNRTGLSSGNTIYF